This T cell receptor (beta chain) derives from a study of shared clonotypes between healthy human individuals. Here immunoSEQ multiplex PCR was the method, and the copy in TCRdb shows in-frame clones only, minus some. The profile shows 2 million to 2.5 million clones, approximately 95% of them singletons. Terminally differentiated effector memory CD45RA+ cells were excluded from the naive CD8 cells, which were CD45RO-negative and positively selected for CCR7. The CDR3 length is 11 residues. Germline values: CDR1 MDHEN, CDR2 SYDVKM. The V end lost 5 bases, the J end lost 7 bases, and 9 bases lay between the germline ends.

The receptor was derived from a man aged 18 to 29 in good health. The material sequenced was naive CD8+ T cells sorted from blood. J is TRBJ2-7 and V is TRBV28; the D call may be TRBD1 or TRBD2 (5 bases each). The CDR3 coding sequence is TGTGCCAGCAGTCCCGGGACGGAGCAGTACTTC. This codes for CASSPGTEQYF. The whole variable domain, filled in from reference TRBV28 and TRBJ2-7, reads DVKVTQSSRYLVKRTGEKVFLECVQDMDHENMFWYRQDPGLGLRLIYFSYDVKMKEKGDIPEGYSVSREKKERFSLILESASTNQTSMYLCASSPGTEQYFGPGTRLTVT.